A selection of T cell receptor beta chains follows, all from one sample in a study of technical replicates of blood from several donors. Assay used: immunoSEQ multiplex PCR; TCRdb lists only in-frame clones, some missing. The sample has roughly 80,000 clones, 85% to 95% seen once. The sample was T cells isolated from PBMCs. All receptors come from a human donor in good health. The CDR3 runs from the conserved cysteine through the conserved F or W. Each record gives: V gene, clone size, J gene, CDR3 protein. Not all rows give a size; the values are once, few, many and, for expanded clones, a class.

TRBV2	NA	TRBJ1-2	CASGSGQINYGYTF
TRBV28	NA	TRBJ2-2	CASSLLTGGVGELFF
TRBV10-3	NA	TRBJ1-5	CAISPDRGDQPQHF
TRBV10-3	NA	TRBJ2-3	CAISDGATTDTQYF
TRBV7-3	NA	TRBJ1-1	CASSLIPNSMNTEAFF
TRBV28	NA	TRBJ1-4	CASSPYRGSGEKLFF
TRBV7-9	NA	TRBJ2-7	CASSLSWDRHYEQYF
TRBV27	NA	TRBJ2-7	CASSPWTSLTSYEQYF
TRBV18	NA	TRBJ1-1	CASSPLAGQDTEAFF
TRBV4-1	NA	TRBJ2-2	CASSQYTGEGRTGELFF
TRBV28	NA	TRBJ1-1	CASSPLTENTEAFF
TRBV29-1	NA	TRBJ2-7	CSVETGEVLEQYF
TRBV5-4	NA	TRBJ2-5	CASSLRDQETQYF
TRBV28	NA	TRBJ2-2	CASSYWPGELFF
TRBV5-4	NA	TRBJ2-5	CASSFGGAGETQYF
TRBV7-9	NA	TRBJ2-7	CASSLRDSFYEQYF
TRBV4-1	NA	TRBJ2-1	CASSQGNRGLSYNEQFF
TRBV5-1	NA	TRBJ2-7	CASSLDGSTPEQYF
TRBV6-4	few	TRBJ1-1	CASRLAVNTEAFF
TRBV27	NA	TRBJ2-7	CASSLGTATYEQYF
TRBV6-1	NA	TRBJ1-1	CASSGQQNTEAFF
TRBV5-1	NA	TRBJ1-5	CASSLDGLGPQHF
TRBV30	NA	TRBJ2-6	CAWSVGVSGANVLTF
TRBV19	NA	TRBJ1-4	CASSTGDSATNEKLFF
TRBV2	NA	TRBJ2-2	CASSEIHQATGELFF
TRBV25-1	once	TRBJ2-7	CASSESRPGYEQYF
TRBV6-5	NA	TRBJ2-1	CASSSSGTGGFNEQFF
TRBV2	NA	TRBJ1-1	CASSRGGANTEAFF
TRBV19	NA	TRBJ2-7	CASSGGTTYEQYF
TRBV11-2	once	TRBJ2-4	CASRTGTSGLAKNIQYF
TRBV6-5	NA	TRBJ2-7	CASSYSTGLSAYEQYF
TRBV2	NA	TRBJ2-6	CASSDGLAGLGANVLTF
TRBV4-1	NA	TRBJ1-2	CASSQVTGIQGYTF
TRBV11-3	NA	TRBJ2-1	CASSLARGEQFF
TRBV21-1	NA	TRBJ2-5	CASSLRVPGIETQYF
TRBV11-3	NA	TRBJ1-1	CASSFSHNTEAFF
TRBV19	NA	TRBJ2-2	CASSIQTGTGELFF
TRBV5-4	NA	TRBJ2-7	CASSLSTLAGVIEQYF
TRBV29-1	NA	TRBJ1-4	CSVLTGPLEKLFF
TRBV4-2	NA	TRBJ2-1	CASSQGSGVYNEQFF
TRBV7-2	NA	TRBJ2-3	CASSLLAGGTDTQYF
TRBV2	NA	TRBJ1-1	CARTRGTEAFF
TRBV5-4	NA	TRBJ2-3	CASSSMTHITDTQYF
TRBV28	NA	TRBJ1-2	CASSFAGATNYGYTF
TRBV7-9	NA	TRBJ1-5	CASSLGTGGAGQPQHF
TRBV5-4	NA	TRBJ1-3	CASSAFRDTGSGNTIYF
TRBV25-1	NA	TRBJ1-2	CASRGQFFYGYTF
TRBV4-2	NA	TRBJ1-5	CASSQGPENQPQHF
TRBV10-1	NA	TRBJ2-3	CASSPNLLAGVVGTQYF
TRBV2	NA	TRBJ1-1	CASSPKGAGGTEAFF
TRBV12-5	many	TRBJ1-1	CASGLVRIIGQGITEAFF
TRBV7-7	NA	TRBJ1-5	CALRDRVYSNQPQHF
TRBV20-1	NA	TRBJ2-1	CSASTDYEQFF
TRBV4-1	NA	TRBJ1-1	CASSLRLRTEAFF
TRBV27	NA	TRBJ1-1	CASSLWGGAPMNTEAFF
TRBV27	NA	TRBJ2-1	CASSLNSLRYEQFF
TRBV4-2	NA	TRBJ2-3	CASSPLGRGNTDTQYF
TRBV19	NA	TRBJ1-2	CATGTEENYGYTF
TRBV27	few	TRBJ2-7	CASSPLGGGEQYF